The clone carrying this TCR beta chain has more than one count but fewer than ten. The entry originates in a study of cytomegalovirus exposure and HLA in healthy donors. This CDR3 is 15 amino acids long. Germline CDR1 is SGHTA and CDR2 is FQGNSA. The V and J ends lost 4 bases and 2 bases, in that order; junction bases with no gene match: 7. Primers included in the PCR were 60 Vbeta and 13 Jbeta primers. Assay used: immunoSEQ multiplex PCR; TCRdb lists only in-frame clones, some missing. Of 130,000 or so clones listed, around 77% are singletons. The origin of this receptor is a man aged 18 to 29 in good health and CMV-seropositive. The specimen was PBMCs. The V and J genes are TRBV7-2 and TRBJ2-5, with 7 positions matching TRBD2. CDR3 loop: CASSSGRGGQETQYF. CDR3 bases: TGTGCCAGCAGCTCAGGGAGGGGAGGGCAAGAGACCCAGTACTTC.